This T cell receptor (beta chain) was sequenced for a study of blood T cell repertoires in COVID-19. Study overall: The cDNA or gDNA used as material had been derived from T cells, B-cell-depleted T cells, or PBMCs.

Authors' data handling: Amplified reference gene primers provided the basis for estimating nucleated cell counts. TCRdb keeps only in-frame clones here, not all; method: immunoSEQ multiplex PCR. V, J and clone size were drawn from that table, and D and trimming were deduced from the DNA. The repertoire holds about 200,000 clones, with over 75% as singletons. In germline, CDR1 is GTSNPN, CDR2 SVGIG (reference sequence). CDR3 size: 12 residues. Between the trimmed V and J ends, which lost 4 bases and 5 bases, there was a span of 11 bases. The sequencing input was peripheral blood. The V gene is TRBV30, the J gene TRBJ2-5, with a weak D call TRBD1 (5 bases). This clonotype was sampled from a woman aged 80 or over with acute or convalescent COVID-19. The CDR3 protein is CAWTGLGETQYF. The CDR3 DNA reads TGTGCCTGGACAGGGTTGGGGGAGACCCAGTACTTC.